The rows below give T cell receptor beta chains drawn from one sample of a study of CD8 T cells in Susac syndrome. TCRdb fed the immunoSEQ multiplex PCR reads into MiXCR, producing one record per CDR3 protein. The top ten hold 0.085% to 0.11% of the sample, which has 180,000 or so distinct CDR3 sequences, about 95% seen once. Sequenced: CD4+ T cells from PBMCs. These receptors originate from a human donor in good health. CDR3s include the opening cysteine and the closing phenylalanine or tryptophan. A D gene is named only where the DNA matches it firmly. Rows may omit the clone size; those that give it use once, few, many or a size class.

>.|TRBJ2-3|TRBD1|TRBV20-1
CSAYTGGLDTQYF
TGCAGTGCTTATACAGGGGGACTAGATACGCAGTATTTT
>.|TRBJ2-1|.|TRBV7-9
CASSLPNSNEQFF
TGTGCCAGCAGCTTACCAAACTCGAATGAGCAGTTCTTC
>.|TRBJ2-4|TRBD1|TRBV5-6
CASSLQGLTKNIQYF
TGTGCCAGCAGCTTACAGGGGCTGACCAAAAACATTCAGTACTTC
>.|TRBJ1-2|TRBD1|TRBV30
CAWSATGVNGYTF
TGTGCCTGGAGTGCCACAGGGGTTAATGGCTACACCTTC
>.|TRBJ2-4|.|TRBV27
CASSRLGGVRNIQYF
TGTGCCAGCAGTAGGCTTGGAGGGGTGAGAAACATTCAGTACTTC
>.|TRBJ1-3|.|TRBV3-1
CASSQRGTRAGNTIYF
TGTGCCAGCAGCCAGCGCGGGACGCGCGCTGGAAACACCATATATTTT
>.|TRBJ2-7|.|TRBV30
CAWSVERRAREQYF
TGTGCCTGGAGTGTTGAAAGGAGGGCCAGAGAGCAGTACTTC
>.|TRBJ2-2|.|TRBV7-3
CASSFPGVGELFF
TGTGCCAGCAGCTTTCCCGGGGTCGGGGAGCTGTTTTTT
>.|TRBJ2-1|TRBD2|TRBV24-1
CATSDSTSGRLAYNEQFF
TGTGCCACCAGTGATTCGACTAGCGGGAGGTTAGCCTACAATGAGCAGTTCTTC
>.|TRBJ2-4|.|TRBV7-2
CASSQGGAGAKNIQYF
TGTGCCAGCAGCCAGGGGGGGGCCGGGGCCAAAAACATTCAGTACTTC
>.|TRBJ1-2|.|TRBV7-9
CASSLNGKNYGYTF
TGTGCCAGCAGCTTAAACGGGAAGAACTATGGCTACACCTTC
>.|TRBJ2-7|TRBD2|TRBV9
CASSVAPGTSYEQYF
TGTGCCAGCAGCGTTGCCCCCGGGACTAGCTACGAGCAGTACTTC
>once|TRBJ2-1|TRBD1|TRBV7-9
CASSPGQGATYNEQFF
TGTGCCAGCAGCCCTGGACAGGGGGCTACCTACAATGAGCAGTTCTTC
>.|TRBJ1-1|.|TRBV20-1
CSASGGADTEAFF
TGCAGTGCCTCCGGGGGGGCAGACACTGAAGCTTTCTTT
>.|TRBJ2-7|.|TRBV7-2
CASSWGGEQYF
TGTGCCTCAAGCTGGGGCGGCGAGCAGTACTTC
>.|TRBJ2-1|.|TRBV14
CASSQDLADEQFF
TGTGCCAGCAGCCAAGATCTAGCCGATGAGCAGTTCTTC
>.|TRBJ2-5|TRBD1|TRBV4-3
CASSPQGVCETQYF
TGCGCCAGCAGTCCGCAGGGGGTATGCGAGACCCAGTACTTC
>.|TRBJ2-5|.|TRBV2
CASSEDPPGTQYF
TGTGCCAGCAGTGAAGATCCTCCGGGGACCCAGTACTTC